This T cell receptor (beta chain) emerged from a study of blood T cell repertoires in COVID-19. Original handling: Estimates of nucleated cell counts were drawn from the amplification of reference gene primers. Clones were read by immunoSEQ multiplex PCR, and TCRdb kept only the in-frame ones, dropping some. The V and J calls and clone size are taken from that table; D and trimming were inferred from the DNA. This table has about 82,000 clones, around four fifths appearing once. The CDR3 is 14 residues long. Germline CDR1 is MNHNY and CDR2 is SVGAGI (reference sequence). V shed 7 bases, J shed 7 bases, and the junction held 7 bases outside the gene matches.

The chain recombines TRBV6-6 with TRBJ1-6; 7 nucleotides align to TRBD1. The sample consisted of peripheral blood. The sequence was obtained from a man aged 80 or over with active or convalescent COVID-19. This CDR3 is CASILTGQNSPLHF. The CDR3 DNA sequence: TGTGCCAGCATCCTGACAGGGCAGAATTCACCCCTCCACTTT.